The next 9 T cell receptor delta chains were all read from a single sample in a study of Vδ1+ human thymocytes. The study, taken as a whole, reports: Thymic TRG and TRD repertoires appeared highly polyclonal.

RNA was extracted from the cells and then reverse transcribed. CDR3 amplicons came from multiplex PCR with pooled V-gene forward and constant-region reverse primers. TCRdb reprocessed the multiplex PCR reads through CATT. The sample records about 25,000 delta-chain clones, more than 6.5% being singletons. For these TCRs, the target antigens are not known. Sequenced material: Vdelta1+ gamma-delta thymocytes from the thymus. Stated subset: FACS-sorted CD3+ TCRalphabeta- TCRVdelta1+ TCRVdelta2- thymocytes. The receptor set was obtained from a girl less than two years old who had congenital heart surgery.

This clone was counted a few times. The chain combines TRDV1 with TRDJ1; 9 bases are a match to TRDD3. Germline CDR1 TSWWSYY, CDR2 QGS. This CDR3 has 19 residues. J was trimmed by 6 bases and V by 1 base; bases with no gene match: 18. The CDR3 bases are TGTGCTCTTGGGGAACCTTCACCTTCCAATCACTGGGGGACCAATAAACTCATCTTT. Amino acid sequence: CALGEPSPSNHWGTNKLIF.

This sequence joins TRDV1 and TRDJ1, with 13 bases aligning to TRDD3. CDR1 is TSWWSYY and CDR2 is QGS in the germline V gene. CDR3 size: 22 residues. Germline trimming cut 2 bases from V and 2 bases from J; bases unmatched to any gene: 20. The CDR3 loop reads CALGENPHPRTGGYAFTDKLIF. CDR3 DNA sequence: TGTGCTCTTGGGGAAAATCCACACCCTCGGACTGGGGGATACGCCTTTACCGATAAACTCATCTTT.

The rearrangement joins TRDV1 to TRDJ1, with 11 bases fitting TRDD3. Germline V gene lookup returns CDR1 TSWWSYY and CDR2 QGS. There are 27 residues in the CDR3. V trimming: 0 bases; J trimming: 3 bases; junction bases outside the gene matches: 36. The CDR3 region is CALGELFSPMGDTQLSLMRRLSDKLIF. The DNA for the CDR3 is TGTGCTCTTGGGGAACTGTTCTCTCCCATGGGGGATACGCAGTTATCTTTGATGCGTAGGTTGTCCGATAAACTCATCTTT.

This chain joins TRDV1 and TRDJ1; 10 bases are shared with TRDD3. The junction had 8 bases not matched to a gene; V was cut back by 0 bases and J by 1 base. Germline V gives CDR1 TSWWSYY, CDR2 QGS. The CDR3 has 18 residues. The CDR3 region has the DNA TGTGCTCTTGGGGAACTGGTAAGGGGGATACGGACCACCGATAAACTCATCTTT. Translating it yields CALGELVRGIRTTDKLIF.

The rearrangement uses TRDV1 and TRDJ1, with D maybe TRDD3 (6 bases). V lost 1 base and J 0 bases, leaving 18 bases between the germline ends. The germline CDR1 and CDR2 sequences are TSWWSYY and QGS. The CDR3 loop spans 18 amino acids. The CDR3 nucleotides read TGTGCTCTTGGGGAACACGGTGGGGGTTACAGGTACACCGATAAACTCATCTTT. This translates into CALGEHGGGYRYTDKLIF.

By frequency in the sample, this clone is medium-sized. The genes are TRDV1 and TRDJ1; 10 bases line up with TRDD3. V was clipped by 2 bases and J by 5 bases; unmatched bases: 17. Per the germline V gene, CDR1 is TSWWSYY and CDR2 is QGS. The CDR3 runs 19 residues. CDR3 nucleotides: TGTGCTCTTGGGGAAGGTCCCACGGGGGATACGCCCCAGGGAGATAAACTCATCTTT. Its protein product is CALGEGPTGDTPQGDKLIF.

This clone was observed a handful of times. The chain joins TRDV1 to TRDJ1, with 11 bases lining up with TRDD3. The CDR3 covers 27 residues. The V segment lost 4 bases and the J segment 0 bases; nucleotides outside the gene matches: 37. Germline V gives CDR1 TSWWSYY, CDR2 QGS. Here the CDR3 reads CALGVSSFDPILGDKRLHKWDTDKLIF. CDR3 sequence (DNA): TGTGCTCTTGGGGTCTCTTCCTTTGACCCCATACTGGGGGATAAACGCCTACATAAGTGGGACACCGATAAACTCATCTTT.

This chain connects TRDV1 to TRDJ1; 10 bases align to TRDD3. J gave up 0 bases and V 2 bases, and 12 bases lay outside the gene matches. This CDR3 is built from 19 residues. Germline loops: CDR1 TSWWSYY, CDR2 QGS. CDR3 nucleotides: TGTGCTCTTGGGGAAACCTCGTACTGGGGGATTATAGACACCGATAAACTCATCTTT. It is translated as CALGETSYWGIIDTDKLIF.

A note on this clone: At one end the junction does not follow the germline gene, possibly because of a read error. J is TRDJ1 and V is TRDV1; 7 bases line up with TRDD3. Germline V gene lookup returns CDR1 TSWWSYY and CDR2 QGS. The CDR3 sequence is 19 residues long. This chain's CDR3 is CALGKLNLFLGDDTDKLIF. The DNA for the CDR3 is TGTGCTCTTGGGAAACTCAACCTATTTTTGGGGGACGACACCGATAAACTCATCTTT.